The 7 T cell receptor beta chains below all came from one sample that was sequenced in a study of blood T cells in healthy people across ages. Alongside a J-beta primer mix, a sample-barcoded 5' primer served in a second PCR lasting roughly 7 to 11 cycles. TCRdb re-derived calls from the 5' RACE reads in MiXCR, one entry per CDR3 protein. The sample consists of hundreds of thousands of distinct CDR3 sequences, 25% to 30% of them appearing once. The sequencing sample was made of blood. These receptors were obtained from a woman aged 80 or over in good health.

Regarding this clonotype: Given a much more abundant clone one base away, this may be a read error. The chain joins TRBV6-2 or TRBV6-3 to TRBJ2-5, with TRBD1 matching 9 bases. CDR3 length equals 15 residues. Germline V gene data show CDR1 as MNHEY and CDR2 as SVGEGT. J lost 9 bases, V lost 0 bases, and 8 bases had no gene match. CDR3 in amino acids: CASSYSGTGKEAQYF. The DNA for the CDR3 is TGTGCCAGCAGTTACTCCGGGACAGGGAAGGAGGCCCAGTACTTC.

As concerns this clonotype: A junction boundary mismatches the germline segment, possibly from a read error. This chain links TRBV10-3 with TRBJ2-5; D unresolved. CDR3 length: 17 amino acids. Looked up from germline, CDR1 is ENHRY and CDR2 is SYGVKD. CDR3 loop: CVISGAAERTHEETQYF. The CDR3 DNA is TGTGTCATCAGTGGTGCGGCCGAAAGAACACATGAAGAGACCCAGTACTTC.

This clonotype was counted ten times or more. The rearrangement joins TRBV7-2 to TRBJ2-3, with D tentatively TRBD2 (5 bases). Per the germline V gene, CDR1 is SGHTA and CDR2 is FQGNSA. The CDR3 has 15 amino acids. V gave up 1 base and J gave up 3 bases, with 11 bases separating them. CDR3 coding DNA: TGTGCCAGCAGCTTAGATGGGAGACCGACAGATACGCAGTATTTT. Translated: CASSLDGRPTDTQYF.

The chain carries TRBV29-1 and TRBJ1-1, with unresolved D. Germline assignment: CDR1 SQVTM and CDR2 ANQGSEA. The CDR3 is made up of 12 amino acids. Deletions cut 8 bases from V and 3 bases from J, with 13 bases between. The CDR3 sequence is CSSNEGYTEAFF. CDR3 DNA sequence: TGCAGCTCAAACGAGGGTTACACTGAAGCTTTCTTT.

This clonotype was detected ten times or more. The rearrangement joins TRBV5-1 to TRBJ2-4; TRBD2 is a possible D gene (7 bases). The germline V gene has CDR1 SGHRS and CDR2 YFSETQ. Deletions cut 4 bases from V and 7 bases from J, with 15 bases between. The CDR3 has 14 residues. The CDR3 protein is CASSERGRGNIQYF. The CDR3 nucleotides are TGCGCCAGCAGCGAACGGGGGCGGGGGAACATTCAGTACTTC. The full variable domain, with the rest looked up from reference TRBV5-1 and TRBJ2-4, is KAGVTQTPRYLIKTRGQQVTLSCSPISGHRSVSWYQQTPGQGLQFLFEYFSETQRNKGNFPGRFSGRQFSNSRSEMNVSTLELGDSALYLCASSERGRGNIQYFGAGTRLSVL.

This clonotype was detected many times. CDR3 coding DNA: TGTGCCAGCAGTGAATGGCAGGGGGTCCGATACGAGCAGTACTTC. Its translation: CASSEWQGVRYEQYF. The chain couples TRBV2 to TRBJ2-7, with 7 bases aligning to TRBD1. CDR1 is SNHLY, CDR2 FYNNEI, per germline. Losses at the gene ends were 2 bases for V and 4 bases for J; bases not matched to a gene: 8. The CDR3 covers 15 residues.

This clonotype was counted a few times. The CDR3 nucleotides read TGTGCCAGTAGTCGACGACTAGCGGGGGGGCCTTACAATGAGCAGTTCTTC. Protein sequence: CASSRRLAGGPYNEQFF. The V call is TRBV19, the J call TRBJ2-1; 14 nucleotides align to TRBD2. Germline assignment: CDR1 LNHDA and CDR2 SQIVND (reference sequence). This CDR3 is built from 17 residues. The J segment lost 4 bases and the V segment lost 5 bases, leaving 7 bases of the junction unmatched.